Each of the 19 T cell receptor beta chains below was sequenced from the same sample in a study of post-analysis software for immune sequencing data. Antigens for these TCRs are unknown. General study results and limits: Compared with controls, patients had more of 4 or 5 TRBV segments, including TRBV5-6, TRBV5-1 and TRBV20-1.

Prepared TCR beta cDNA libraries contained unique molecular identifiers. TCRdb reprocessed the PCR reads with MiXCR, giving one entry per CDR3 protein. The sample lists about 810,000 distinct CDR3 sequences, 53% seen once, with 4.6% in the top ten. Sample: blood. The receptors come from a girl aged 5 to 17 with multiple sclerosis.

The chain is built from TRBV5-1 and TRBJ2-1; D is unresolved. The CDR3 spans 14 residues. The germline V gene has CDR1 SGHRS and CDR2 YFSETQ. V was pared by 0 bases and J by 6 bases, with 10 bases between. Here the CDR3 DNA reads TGCGCCAGCAGCTTGGGGCGAGGAATCAATGAGCAGTTCTTC. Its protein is CASSLGRGINEQFF.

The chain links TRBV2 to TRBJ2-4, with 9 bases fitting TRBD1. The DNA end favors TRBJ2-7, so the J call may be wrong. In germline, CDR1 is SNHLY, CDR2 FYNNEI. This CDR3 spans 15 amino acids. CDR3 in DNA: TGTGCCAGCAGTGGGGGGACAGGGCGGTTCTACGAGCAGTACTTC. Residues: CASSGGTGRFYEQYF.

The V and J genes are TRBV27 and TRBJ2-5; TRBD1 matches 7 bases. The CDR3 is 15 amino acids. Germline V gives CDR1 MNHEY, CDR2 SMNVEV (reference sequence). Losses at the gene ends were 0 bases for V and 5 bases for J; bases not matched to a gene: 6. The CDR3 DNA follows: TGTGCCAGCAGTTTATCAGGGGGCGTTGGGGAGACCCAGTACTTC. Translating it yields CASSLSGGVGETQYF.

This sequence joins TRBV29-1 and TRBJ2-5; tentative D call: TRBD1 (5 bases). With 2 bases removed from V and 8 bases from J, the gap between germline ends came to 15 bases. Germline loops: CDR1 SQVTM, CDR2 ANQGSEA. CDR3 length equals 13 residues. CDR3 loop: CSVEPKGPGTQYF. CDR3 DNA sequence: TGCAGCGTTGAACCGAAGGGGCCGGGCACCCAGTACTTC.

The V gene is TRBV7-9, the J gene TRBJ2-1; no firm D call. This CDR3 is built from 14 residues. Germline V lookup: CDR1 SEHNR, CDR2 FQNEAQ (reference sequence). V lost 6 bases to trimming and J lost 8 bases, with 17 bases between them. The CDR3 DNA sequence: TGTGCCAGCAGGCTCGAACTCGGGCGGCATGAGCAGTTCTTC. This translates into CASRLELGRHEQFF.

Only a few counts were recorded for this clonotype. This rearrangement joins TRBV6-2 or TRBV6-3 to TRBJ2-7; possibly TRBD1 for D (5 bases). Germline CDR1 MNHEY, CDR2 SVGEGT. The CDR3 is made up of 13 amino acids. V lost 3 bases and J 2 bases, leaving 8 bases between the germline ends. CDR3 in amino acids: CASSYLQAYEQYF. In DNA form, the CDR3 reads TGTGCCAGCAGTTATCTACAGGCCTACGAGCAGTACTTC.

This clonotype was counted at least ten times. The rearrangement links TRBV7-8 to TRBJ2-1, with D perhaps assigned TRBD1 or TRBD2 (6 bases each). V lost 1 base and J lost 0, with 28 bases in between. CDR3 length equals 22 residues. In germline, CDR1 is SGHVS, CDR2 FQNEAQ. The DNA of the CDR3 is TGTGCCAGCAGCTTAGTTGGGGCCACGGGACTCTTCAGGGGTAGCTCCTACAATGAGCAGTTCTTC. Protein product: CASSLVGATGLFRGSSYNEQFF.

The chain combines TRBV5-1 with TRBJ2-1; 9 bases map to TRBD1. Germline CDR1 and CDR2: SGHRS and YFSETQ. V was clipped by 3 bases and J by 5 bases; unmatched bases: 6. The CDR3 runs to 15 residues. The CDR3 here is CASSWAGTGNNEQFF. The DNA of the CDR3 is TGCGCCAGCAGCTGGGCCGGGACAGGGAACAATGAGCAGTTCTTC.

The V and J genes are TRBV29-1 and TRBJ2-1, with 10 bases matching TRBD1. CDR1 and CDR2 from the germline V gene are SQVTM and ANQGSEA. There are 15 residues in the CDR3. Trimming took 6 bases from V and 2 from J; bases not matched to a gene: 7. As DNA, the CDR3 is TGCAGCGTATCCGACAGGGGGCTAGCCTACAATGAGCAGTTCTTC. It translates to CSVSDRGLAYNEQFF.

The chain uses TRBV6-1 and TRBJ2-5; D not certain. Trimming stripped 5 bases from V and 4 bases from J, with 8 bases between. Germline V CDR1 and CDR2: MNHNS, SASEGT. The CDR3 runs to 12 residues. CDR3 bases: TGTGCCAGCAGTTCACATACAGAGACCCAGTACTTC. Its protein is CASSSHTETQYF.

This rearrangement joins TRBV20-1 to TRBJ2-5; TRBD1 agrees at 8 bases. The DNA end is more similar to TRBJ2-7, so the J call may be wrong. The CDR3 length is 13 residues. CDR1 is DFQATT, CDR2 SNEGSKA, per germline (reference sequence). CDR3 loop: CSASQGAAYEQYF. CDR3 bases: TGCAGTGCTAGCCAGGGGGCGGCTTACGAGCAGTACTTC.

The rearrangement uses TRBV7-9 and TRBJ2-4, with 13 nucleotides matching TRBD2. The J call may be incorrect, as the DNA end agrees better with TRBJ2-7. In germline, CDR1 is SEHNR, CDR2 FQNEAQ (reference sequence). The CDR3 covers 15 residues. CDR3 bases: TGTGCCAGCAGCGGGACTAGCGGGACCACCTACGAGCAGTACTTC. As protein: CASSGTSGTTYEQYF.

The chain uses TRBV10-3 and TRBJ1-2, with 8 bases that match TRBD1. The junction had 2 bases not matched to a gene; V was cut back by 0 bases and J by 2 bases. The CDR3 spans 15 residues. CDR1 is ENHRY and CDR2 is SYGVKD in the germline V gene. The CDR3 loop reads CAISESGQVNYGYTF. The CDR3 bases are TGTGCCATCAGTGAGTCGGGACAGGTCAACTATGGCTACACCTTC.

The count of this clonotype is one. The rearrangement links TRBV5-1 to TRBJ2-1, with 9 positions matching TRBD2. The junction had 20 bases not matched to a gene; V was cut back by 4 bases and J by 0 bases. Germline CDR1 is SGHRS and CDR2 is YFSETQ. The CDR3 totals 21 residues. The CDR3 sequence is CASSLPLGGETSGNSYNEQFF. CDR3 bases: TGCGCCAGCAGCCTACCATTGGGGGGGGAGACTAGCGGCAACTCCTACAATGAGCAGTTCTTC.

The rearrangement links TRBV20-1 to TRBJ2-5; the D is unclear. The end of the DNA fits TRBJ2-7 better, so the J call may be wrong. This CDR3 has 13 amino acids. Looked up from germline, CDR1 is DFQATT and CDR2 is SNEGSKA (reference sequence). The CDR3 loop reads CSARARGWDEQYF. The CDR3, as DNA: TGCAGTGCTAGGGCTAGAGGATGGGACGAGCAGTACTTC.

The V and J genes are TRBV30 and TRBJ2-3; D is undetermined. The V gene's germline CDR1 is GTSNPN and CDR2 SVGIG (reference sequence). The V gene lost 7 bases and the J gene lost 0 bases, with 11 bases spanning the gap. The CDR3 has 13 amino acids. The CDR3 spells CASSAVSTDTQYF. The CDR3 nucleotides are TGTGCCTCCTCTGCGGTCAGCACAGATACGCAGTATTTT.

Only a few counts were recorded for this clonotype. This chain's CDR3 is CASSATSGSLDTQYF. The DNA for the CDR3 is TGTGCCAGCAGTGCAACTAGCGGGAGTTTGGATACGCAGTATTTT. V gene TRBV6-1 combines with J gene TRBJ2-3, with 11 bases matching TRBD2. The V gene end was trimmed by 4 bases and the J gene end by 6 bases; junction bases not matched to a gene: 6. CDR1 is MNHNS, CDR2 SASEGT, per germline. CDR3 length: 15 amino acids.

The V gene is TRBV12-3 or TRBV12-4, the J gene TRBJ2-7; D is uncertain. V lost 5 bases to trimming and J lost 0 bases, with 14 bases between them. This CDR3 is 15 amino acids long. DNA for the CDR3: TGTGCCAGCAGTCAACACCTGTCGAGCTCCTACGAGCAGTACTTC. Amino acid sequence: CASSQHLSSSYEQYF.

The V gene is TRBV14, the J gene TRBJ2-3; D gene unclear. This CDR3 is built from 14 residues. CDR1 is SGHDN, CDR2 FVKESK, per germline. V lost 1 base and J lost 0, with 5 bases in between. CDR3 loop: CASSQARSTDTQYF. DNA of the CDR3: TGTGCCAGCAGCCAAGCCAGAAGCACAGATACGCAGTATTTT.